Detailed here is one T cell receptor (beta chain). What it binds is unknown. Clones were sequenced by immunoSEQ multiplex PCR, and TCRdb holds only the in-frame ones, with some missing. The sample has over 130,000 clones, 92% seen once. This specimen comes from a study of T cell responses to AZD1222 COVID-19 vaccine. Study-wide results and caveats: Unmutated regions of variants are reportedly targeted by nearly half of spike-specific TCRs.

The germline V gene encodes CDR1 SGHRS and CDR2 YFSETQ. The CDR3 runs to 15 residues. The V segment lost 4 bases and the J segment 0 bases; nucleotides outside the gene matches: 3. This clonotype originated in an adult who received the AZD1222 COVID-19 vaccine. This sequence joins TRBV5-1 and TRBJ2-1; 8 positions match TRBD1. Sequencing used peripheral blood, obtained 28 days after the second AZD1222 dose. The DNA for the CDR3 is TGCGCCAGCAGCCCTACAGGGGGCTCCTACAATGAGCAGTTCTTC. It encodes CASSPTGGSYNEQFF.